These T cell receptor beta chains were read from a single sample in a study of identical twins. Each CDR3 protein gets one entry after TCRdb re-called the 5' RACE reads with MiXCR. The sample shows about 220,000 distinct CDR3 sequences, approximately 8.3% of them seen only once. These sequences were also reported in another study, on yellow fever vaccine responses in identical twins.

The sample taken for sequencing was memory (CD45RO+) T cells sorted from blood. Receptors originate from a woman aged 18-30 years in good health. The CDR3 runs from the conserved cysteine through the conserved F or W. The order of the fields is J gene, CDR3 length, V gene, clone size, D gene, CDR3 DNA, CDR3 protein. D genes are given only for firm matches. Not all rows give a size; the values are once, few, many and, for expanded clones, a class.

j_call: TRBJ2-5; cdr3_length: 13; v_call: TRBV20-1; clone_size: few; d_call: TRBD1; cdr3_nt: TGCAGTGCTACCCAGGGGGCGCGTGAGACCCAGTACTTC; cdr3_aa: CSATQGARETQYF
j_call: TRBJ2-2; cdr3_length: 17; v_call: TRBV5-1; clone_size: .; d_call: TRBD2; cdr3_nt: TGCGCCAGCAGCTCCCCGGGACTAGCGGGGGTCACCGGGGAGCTGTTTTTT; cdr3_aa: CASSSPGLAGVTGELFF
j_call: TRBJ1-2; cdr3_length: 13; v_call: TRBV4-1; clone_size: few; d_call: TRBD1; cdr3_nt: TGCGCCAGCAGCCACGGACAGGGGGATGGCTACACCTTC; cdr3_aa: CASSHGQGDGYTF
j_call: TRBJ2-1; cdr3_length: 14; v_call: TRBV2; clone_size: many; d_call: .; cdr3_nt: TGTGCCAGCAGTGAAGCGCTTCTGGTGGACGAGCAGTTCTTC; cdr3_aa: CASSEALLVDEQFF
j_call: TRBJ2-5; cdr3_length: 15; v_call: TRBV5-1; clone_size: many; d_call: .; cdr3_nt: TGCGCCAGCAGCACCGATGGGACCAGCCAAGAGACCCAGTACTTC; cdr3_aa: CASSTDGTSQETQYF
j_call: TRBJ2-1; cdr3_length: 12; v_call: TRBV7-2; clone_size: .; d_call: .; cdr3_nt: TGTGCCAGCAGCGATCGGACCAGGGAGCAGTTCTTC; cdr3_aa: CASSDRTREQFF
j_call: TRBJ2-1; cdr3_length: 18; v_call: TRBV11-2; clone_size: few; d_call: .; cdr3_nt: TGTGCCAGCAGCTTAGGAGTCGGTGGCGGGACAACCCGCATAAAGCAGTTCTTC; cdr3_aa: CASSLGVGGGTTRIKQFF
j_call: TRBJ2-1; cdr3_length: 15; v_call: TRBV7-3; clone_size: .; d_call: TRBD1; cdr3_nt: TGTGCCAGCAGCCCCGGGACAGGGACTCGGAATGAGCAGTTCTTC; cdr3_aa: CASSPGTGTRNEQFF
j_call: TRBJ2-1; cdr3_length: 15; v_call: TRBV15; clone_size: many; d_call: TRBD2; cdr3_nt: TGTGCCACCAGCAGAGCAAGGACTAGAAACAATGAGCAGTTCTTC; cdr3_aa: CATSRARTRNNEQFF
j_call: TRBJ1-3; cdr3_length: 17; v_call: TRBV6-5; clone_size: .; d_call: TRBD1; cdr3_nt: TGTGCCAGCAGTTACTCGGGGACAGGGACGGGAGGAAACACCATATATTTT; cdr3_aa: CASSYSGTGTGGNTIYF
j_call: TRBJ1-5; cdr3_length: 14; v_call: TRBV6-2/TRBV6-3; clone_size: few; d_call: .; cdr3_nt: TGTGCCAGCAGTTGGGGACAAAACTCAAGGCCCCAGCATTTT; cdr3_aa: CASSWGQNSRPQHF
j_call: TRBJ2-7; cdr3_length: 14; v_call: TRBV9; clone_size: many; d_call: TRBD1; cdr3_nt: TGTGCCAGCAGCGTGGACACAGGGGTTACCGAGCAGTACTTC; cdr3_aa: CASSVDTGVTEQYF
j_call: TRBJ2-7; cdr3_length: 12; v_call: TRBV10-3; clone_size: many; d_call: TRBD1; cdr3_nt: TGTGCCACTGGGACAGGGTCCTACGAGCAGTACTTC; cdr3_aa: CATGTGSYEQYF
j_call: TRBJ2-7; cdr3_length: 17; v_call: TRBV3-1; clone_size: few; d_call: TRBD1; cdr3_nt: TGTGCCAGCAGCCAAGATATATTAGGGGCACAGGGGCCCGAGCAGTACTTC; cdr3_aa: CASSQDILGAQGPEQYF
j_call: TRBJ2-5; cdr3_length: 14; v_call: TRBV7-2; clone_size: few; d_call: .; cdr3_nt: TGTGCCAGCAGCCGGGGGGCGATGGAGAAGACCCAGTACTTC; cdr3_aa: CASSRGAMEKTQYF
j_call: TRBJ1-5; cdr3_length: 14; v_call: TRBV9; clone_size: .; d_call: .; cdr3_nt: TGTGCCAGCAGCGTAGGGTTGGGGAATCAGCCCCAGCATTTT; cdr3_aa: CASSVGLGNQPQHF
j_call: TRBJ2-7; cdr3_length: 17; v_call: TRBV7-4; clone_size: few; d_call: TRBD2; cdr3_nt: TGTGCCAGCAGCTTTCAGTCCTGGCGGGGGGCCGTCGGGGAGCAGTACTTC; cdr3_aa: CASSFQSWRGAVGEQYF
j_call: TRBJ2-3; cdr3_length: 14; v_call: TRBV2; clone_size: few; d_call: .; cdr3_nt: TGTGCCAGCGAGGAGGGGCGGGGCACAGATACGCAGTATTTT; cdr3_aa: CASEEGRGTDTQYF
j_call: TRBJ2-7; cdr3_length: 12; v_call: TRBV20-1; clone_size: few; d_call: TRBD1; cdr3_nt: TGCAGTGCCGGGGACAGTGCCTACGAGCAGTACTTC; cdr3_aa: CSAGDSAYEQYF
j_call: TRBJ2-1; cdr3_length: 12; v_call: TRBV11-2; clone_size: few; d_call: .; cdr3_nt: TGTGCCAGCAGCTGGAACTACAATGAGCAGTTCTTC; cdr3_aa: CASSWNYNEQFF
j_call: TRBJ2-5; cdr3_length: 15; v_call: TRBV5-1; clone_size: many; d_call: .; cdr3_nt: TGCGCCAGCAGCTGGAGGGGGGGCGCGGAGGAGACCCAGTACTTC; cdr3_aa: CASSWRGGAEETQYF
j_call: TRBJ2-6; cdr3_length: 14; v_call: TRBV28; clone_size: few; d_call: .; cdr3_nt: TGTGCCAGCTTCGAGGGCTCTGGGGCCAACGTCCTGACTTTC; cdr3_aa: CASFEGSGANVLTF
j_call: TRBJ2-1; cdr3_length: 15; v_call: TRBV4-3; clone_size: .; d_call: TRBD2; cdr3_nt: TGCGCCAGCAGCCAGGTTGGGACTAGCGGCAATGAGCAGTTCTTC; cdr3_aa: CASSQVGTSGNEQFF
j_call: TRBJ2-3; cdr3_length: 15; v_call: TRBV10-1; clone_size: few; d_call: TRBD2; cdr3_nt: TGCGCCAGCTCCGAGCGGGAGGGCCCCACAGATACGCAGTATTTT; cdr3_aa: CASSEREGPTDTQYF
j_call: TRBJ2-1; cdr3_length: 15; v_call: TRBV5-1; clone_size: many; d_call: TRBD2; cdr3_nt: TGCGCCAGCAGCTTGCCTAGGAGCGGGGACAATGAGCAGTTCTTC; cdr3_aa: CASSLPRSGDNEQFF
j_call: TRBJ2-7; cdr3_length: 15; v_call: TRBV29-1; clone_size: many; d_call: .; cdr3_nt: TGCAGCGTACAAGGGCTGGGAGGGGGCTCCTACGAGCAGTACTTC; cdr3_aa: CSVQGLGGGSYEQYF
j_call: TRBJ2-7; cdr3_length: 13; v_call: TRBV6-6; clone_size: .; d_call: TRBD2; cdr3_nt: TGTGCCAGCAGTTACTCATCTGAAGCGGGAGAGTACTTC; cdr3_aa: CASSYSSEAGEYF
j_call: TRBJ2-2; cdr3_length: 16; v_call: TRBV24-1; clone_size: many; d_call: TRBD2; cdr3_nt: TGTGCCACCAGTGATGCCGGACTAGGTGACACCGGGGAGCTGTTTTTT; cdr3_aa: CATSDAGLGDTGELFF
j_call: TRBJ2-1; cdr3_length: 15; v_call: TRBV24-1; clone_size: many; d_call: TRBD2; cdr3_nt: TGTGCCACCAGTACTAGCGGGAGAGGTAGTAGTGAGCAGTTCTTC; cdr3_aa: CATSTSGRGSSEQFF
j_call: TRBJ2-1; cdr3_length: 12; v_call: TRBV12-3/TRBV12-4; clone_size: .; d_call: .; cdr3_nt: TGTGCCAGCGGACAGACTAGCAATGAGCAGTTCTTC; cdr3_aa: CASGQTSNEQFF
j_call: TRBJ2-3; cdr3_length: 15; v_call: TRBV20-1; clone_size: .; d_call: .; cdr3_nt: TGCAGTGCTAGTGTCCCGGGGACTAGCACAGATACGCAGTATTTT; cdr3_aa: CSASVPGTSTDTQYF
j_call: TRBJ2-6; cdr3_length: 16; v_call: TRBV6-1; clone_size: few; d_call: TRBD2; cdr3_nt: TGTGCCAGCAGGTCAACCCCGGGGGGTGGGGCCAACGTCCTGACTTTC; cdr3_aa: CASRSTPGGGANVLTF
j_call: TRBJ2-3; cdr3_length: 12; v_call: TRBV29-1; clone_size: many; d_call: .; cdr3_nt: TGCAGCGTCTTAAAGACCACAGATACGCAGTATTTT; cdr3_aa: CSVLKTTDTQYF
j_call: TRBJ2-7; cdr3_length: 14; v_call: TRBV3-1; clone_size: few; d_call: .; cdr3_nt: TGTGCCAGCAGCCAAAGGGGGGTGGCGTACGAGCAGTACTTC; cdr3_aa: CASSQRGVAYEQYF
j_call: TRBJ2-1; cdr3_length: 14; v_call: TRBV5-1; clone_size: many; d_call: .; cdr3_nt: TGCGCCAGCAGCTACGGGGGACAAAGGGATGAGCAGTTCTTC; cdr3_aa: CASSYGGQRDEQFF
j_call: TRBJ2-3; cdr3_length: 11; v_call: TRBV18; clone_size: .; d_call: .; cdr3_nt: TGTGCCAGCCTCTCAGGGGATACGCAGTATTTT; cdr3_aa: CASLSGDTQYF